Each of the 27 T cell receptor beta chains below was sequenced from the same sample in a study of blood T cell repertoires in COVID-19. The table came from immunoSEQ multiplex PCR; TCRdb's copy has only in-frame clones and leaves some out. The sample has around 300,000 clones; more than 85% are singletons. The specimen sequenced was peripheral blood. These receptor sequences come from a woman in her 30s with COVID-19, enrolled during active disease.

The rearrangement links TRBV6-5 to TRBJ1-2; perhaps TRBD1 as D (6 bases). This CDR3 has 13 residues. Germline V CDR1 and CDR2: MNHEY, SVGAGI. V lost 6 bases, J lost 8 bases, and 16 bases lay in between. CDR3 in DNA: TGTGCCAGCAGCCGCCGGGGGGCGGGCGGCTACACCTTC. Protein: CASSRRGAGGYTF.

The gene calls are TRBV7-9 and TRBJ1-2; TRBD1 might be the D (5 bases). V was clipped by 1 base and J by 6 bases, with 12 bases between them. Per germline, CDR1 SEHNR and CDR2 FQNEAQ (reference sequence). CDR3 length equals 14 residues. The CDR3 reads CASSLDGGANGYTF. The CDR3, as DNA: TGTGCCAGCAGCTTAGATGGAGGGGCGAATGGCTACACCTTC.

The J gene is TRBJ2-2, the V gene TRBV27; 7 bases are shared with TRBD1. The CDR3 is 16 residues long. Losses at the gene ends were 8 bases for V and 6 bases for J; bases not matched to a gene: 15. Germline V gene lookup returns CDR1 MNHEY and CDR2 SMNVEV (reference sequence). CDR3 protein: CASGRRGRGQAGELFF. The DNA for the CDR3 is TGTGCCAGCGGACGTAGGGGGCGAGGTCAAGCCGGGGAGCTGTTTTTT.

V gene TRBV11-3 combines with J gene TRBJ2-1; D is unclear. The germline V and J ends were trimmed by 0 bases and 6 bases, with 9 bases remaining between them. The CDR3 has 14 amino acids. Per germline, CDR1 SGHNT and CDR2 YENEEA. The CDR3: CASSLDQVSNEQFF. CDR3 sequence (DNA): TGTGCCAGCAGCTTAGATCAGGTTAGCAATGAGCAGTTCTTC. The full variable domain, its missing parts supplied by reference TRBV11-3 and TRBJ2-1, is EAGVVQSPRYKIIEKKQPVAFWCNPISGHNTLYWYLQNLGQGPELLIRYENEEAVDDSQLPKDRFSAERLKGVDSTLKIQPAELGDSAVYLCASSLDQVSNEQFFGPGTRLTVL.

DNA for the CDR3: TGTGCCAGCAGCGTGACAGGGAGGAACACTGAAGCTTTCTTT. Translation gives CASSVTGRNTEAFF. The chain uses TRBV7-9 and TRBJ1-1; 7 bases map to TRBD1. CDR1 SEHNR and CDR2 FQNEAQ come from the germline V gene (reference sequence). J gave up 1 base and V 5 bases, and 4 bases lay outside the gene matches. CDR3 size: 14 residues.

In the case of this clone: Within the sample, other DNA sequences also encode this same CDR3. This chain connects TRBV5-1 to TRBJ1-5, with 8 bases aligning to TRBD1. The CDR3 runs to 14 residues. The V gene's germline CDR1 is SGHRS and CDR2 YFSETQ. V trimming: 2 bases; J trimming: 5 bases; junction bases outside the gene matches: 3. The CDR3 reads CASSLGQGDQPQHF. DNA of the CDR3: TGCGCCAGCAGCTTAGGACAGGGAGATCAGCCCCAGCATTTT.

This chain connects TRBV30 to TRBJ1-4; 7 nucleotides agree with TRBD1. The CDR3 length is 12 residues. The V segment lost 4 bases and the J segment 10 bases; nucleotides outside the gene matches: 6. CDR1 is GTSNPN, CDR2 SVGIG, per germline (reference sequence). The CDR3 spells CAWISSGGKLFF. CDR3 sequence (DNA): TGTGCCTGGATATCGTCAGGGGGAAAACTGTTTTTT.

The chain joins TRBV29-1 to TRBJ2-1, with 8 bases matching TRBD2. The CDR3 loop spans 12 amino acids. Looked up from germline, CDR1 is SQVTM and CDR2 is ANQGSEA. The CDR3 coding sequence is TGCAGTATTAGCGGGATATACAATGAGCAGTTCTTC. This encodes CSISGIYNEQFF.

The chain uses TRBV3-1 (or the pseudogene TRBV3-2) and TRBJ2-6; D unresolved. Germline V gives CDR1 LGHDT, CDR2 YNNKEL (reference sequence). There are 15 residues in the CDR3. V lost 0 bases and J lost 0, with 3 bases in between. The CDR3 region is CASSQDNSGANVLTF. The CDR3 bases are TGTGCCAGCAGCCAAGACAACTCTGGGGCCAACGTCCTGACTTTC.

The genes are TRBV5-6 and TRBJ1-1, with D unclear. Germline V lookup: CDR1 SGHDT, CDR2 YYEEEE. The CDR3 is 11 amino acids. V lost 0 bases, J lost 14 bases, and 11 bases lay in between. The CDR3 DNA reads TGTGCCAGCAGCTTGGTGGGAGAGTCCTTCTTT. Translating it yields CASSLVGESFF.

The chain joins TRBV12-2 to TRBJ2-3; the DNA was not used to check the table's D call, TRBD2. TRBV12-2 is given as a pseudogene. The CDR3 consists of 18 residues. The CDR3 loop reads CASRLARTSGRITDTQYF. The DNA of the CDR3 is TGTGCAAGTCGCTTAGCGCGGACTAGCGGGAGGATCACAGATACGCAGTATTTT.

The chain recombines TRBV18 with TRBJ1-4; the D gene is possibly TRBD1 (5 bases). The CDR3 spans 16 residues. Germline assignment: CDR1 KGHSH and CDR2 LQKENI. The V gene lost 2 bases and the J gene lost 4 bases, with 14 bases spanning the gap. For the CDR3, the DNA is TGTGCCAGCTCACCAGAGGCGGACAACCGTAATGAAAAACTGTTTTTT. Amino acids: CASSPEADNRNEKLFF.

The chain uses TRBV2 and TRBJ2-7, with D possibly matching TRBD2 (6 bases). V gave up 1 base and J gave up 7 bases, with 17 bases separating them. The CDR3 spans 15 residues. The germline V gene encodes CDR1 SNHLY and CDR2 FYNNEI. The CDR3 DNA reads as TGTGCCAGCAGTGAAGGACAACCCGGGACTCGGGAGCAGTACTTC. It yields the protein CASSEGQPGTREQYF.

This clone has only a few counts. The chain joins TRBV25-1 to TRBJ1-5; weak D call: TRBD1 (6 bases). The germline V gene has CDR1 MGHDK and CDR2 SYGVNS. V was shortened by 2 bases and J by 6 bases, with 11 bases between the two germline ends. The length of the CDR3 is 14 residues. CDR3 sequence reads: CASSERGQGQPQHF. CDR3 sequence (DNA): TGTGCCAGCAGTGAAAGGGGACAAGGTCAGCCCCAGCATTTT. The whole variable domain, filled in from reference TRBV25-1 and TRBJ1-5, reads EADIYQTPRYLVIGTGKKITLECSQTMGHDKMYWYQQDPGMELHLIHYSYGVNSTEKGDLSSESTVSRIRTEHFPLTLESARPSHTSQYLCASSERGQGQPQHFGDGTRLSIL.

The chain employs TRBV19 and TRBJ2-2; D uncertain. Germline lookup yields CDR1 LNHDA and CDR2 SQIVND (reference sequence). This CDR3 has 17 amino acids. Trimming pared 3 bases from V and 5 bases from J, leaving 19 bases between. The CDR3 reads CASSIGSNSQATGELFF. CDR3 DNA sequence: TGTGCCAGTAGTATTGGGTCGAATAGCCAAGCAACCGGGGAGCTGTTTTTT.

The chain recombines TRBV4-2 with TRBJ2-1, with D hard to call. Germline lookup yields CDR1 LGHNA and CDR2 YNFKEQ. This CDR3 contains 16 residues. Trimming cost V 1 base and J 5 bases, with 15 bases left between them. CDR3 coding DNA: TGTGCCAGCAGCCAAGCGATAGAGTTTGGTGACAATGAGCAGTTCTTC. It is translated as CASSQAIEFGDNEQFF.

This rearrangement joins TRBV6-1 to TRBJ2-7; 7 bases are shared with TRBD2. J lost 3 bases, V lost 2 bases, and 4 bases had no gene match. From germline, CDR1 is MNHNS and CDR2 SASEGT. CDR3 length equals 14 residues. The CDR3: CASSEFLADYEQYF. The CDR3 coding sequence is TGTGCCAGCAGTGAATTCCTAGCGGACTACGAGCAGTACTTC.

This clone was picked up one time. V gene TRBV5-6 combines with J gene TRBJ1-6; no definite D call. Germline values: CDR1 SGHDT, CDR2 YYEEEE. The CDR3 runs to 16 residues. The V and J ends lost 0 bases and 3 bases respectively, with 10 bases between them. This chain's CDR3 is CASSLGSIGYNSPLHF. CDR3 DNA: TGTGCCAGCAGCTTGGGTAGTATCGGCTATAATTCACCCCTCCACTTT.

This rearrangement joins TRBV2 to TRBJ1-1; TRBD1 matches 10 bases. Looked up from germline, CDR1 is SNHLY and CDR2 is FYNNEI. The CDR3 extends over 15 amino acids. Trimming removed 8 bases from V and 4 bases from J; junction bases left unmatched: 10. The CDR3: CASARDRTGGTEAFF. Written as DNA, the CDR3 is TGTGCCAGCGCGAGAGATAGGACAGGGGGCACTGAAGCTTTCTTT.

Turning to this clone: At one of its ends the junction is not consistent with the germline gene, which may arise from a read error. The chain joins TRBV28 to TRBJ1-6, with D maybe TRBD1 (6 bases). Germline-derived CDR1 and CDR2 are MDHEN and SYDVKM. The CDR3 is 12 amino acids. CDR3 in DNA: TGTGCCAGCAGTTTAAGGGGGGGCCCATATCGCTTT. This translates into CASSLRGGPYRF.

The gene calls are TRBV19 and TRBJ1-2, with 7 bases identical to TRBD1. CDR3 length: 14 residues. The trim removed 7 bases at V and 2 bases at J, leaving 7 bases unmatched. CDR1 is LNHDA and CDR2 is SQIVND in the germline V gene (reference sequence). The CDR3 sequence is CASTARQGNYGYTF. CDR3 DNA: TGTGCCAGTACTGCTCGACAGGGAAACTATGGCTACACCTTC.

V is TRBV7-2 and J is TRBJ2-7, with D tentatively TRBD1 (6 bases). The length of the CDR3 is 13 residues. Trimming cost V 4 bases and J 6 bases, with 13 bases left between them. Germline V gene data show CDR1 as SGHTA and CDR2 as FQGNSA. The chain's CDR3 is CASSSSQGGEQYF. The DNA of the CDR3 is TGTGCCAGCAGCTCCTCACAGGGTGGCGAGCAGTACTTC.

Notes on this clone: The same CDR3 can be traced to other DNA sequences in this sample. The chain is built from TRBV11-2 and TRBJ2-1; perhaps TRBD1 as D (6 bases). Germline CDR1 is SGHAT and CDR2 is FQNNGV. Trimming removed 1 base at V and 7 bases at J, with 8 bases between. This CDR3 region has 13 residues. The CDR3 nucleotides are TGTGCCAGCAGCTTAGGAGGGGGAAATGAGCAGTTCTTC. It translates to CASSLGGGNEQFF.

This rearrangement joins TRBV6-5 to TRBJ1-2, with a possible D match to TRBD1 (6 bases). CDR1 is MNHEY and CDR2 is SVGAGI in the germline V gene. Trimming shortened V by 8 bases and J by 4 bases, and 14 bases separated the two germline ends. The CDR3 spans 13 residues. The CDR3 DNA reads TGTGCCAGCTGCCTGGACAGAACCTATGGCTACACCTTC. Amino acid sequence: CASCLDRTYGYTF.

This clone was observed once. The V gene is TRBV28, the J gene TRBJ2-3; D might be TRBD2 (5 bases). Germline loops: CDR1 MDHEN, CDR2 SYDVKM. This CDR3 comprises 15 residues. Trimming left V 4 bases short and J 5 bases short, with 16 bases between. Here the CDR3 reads CASSWRGGGRDTQYF. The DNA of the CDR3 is TGTGCCAGCAGTTGGCGAGGAGGTGGGCGAGATACGCAGTATTTT. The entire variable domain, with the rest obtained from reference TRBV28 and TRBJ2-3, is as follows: DVKVTQSSRYLVKRTGEKVFLECVQDMDHENMFWYRQDPGLGLRLIYFSYDVKMKEKGDIPEGYSVSREKKERFSLILESASTNQTSMYLCASSWRGGGRDTQYFGPGTRLTVL.

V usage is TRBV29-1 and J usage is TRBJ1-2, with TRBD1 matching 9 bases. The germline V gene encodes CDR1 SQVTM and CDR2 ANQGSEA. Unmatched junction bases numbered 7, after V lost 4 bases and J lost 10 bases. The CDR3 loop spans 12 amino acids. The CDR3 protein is CSVGGTGTPYTF. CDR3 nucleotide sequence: TGCAGCGTTGGGGGGACAGGGACCCCCTACACCTTC.

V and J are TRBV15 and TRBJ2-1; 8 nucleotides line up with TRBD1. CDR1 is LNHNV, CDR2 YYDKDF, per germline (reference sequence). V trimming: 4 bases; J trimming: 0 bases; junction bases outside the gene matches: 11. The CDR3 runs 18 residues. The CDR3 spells CATSTGGRRGSSYNEQFF. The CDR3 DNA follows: TGTGCCACCAGCACAGGGGGCCGGAGGGGCAGCTCCTACAATGAGCAGTTCTTC. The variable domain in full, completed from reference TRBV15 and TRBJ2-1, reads DAMVIQNPRYQVTQFGKPVTLSCSQTLNHNVMYWYQQKSSQAPKLLFHYYDKDFNNEADTPDNFQSRRPNTSFCFLDIRSPGLGDTAMYLCATSTGGRRGSSYNEQFFGPGTRLTVL.